This is a list of T cell receptor beta chains from one sample in a study of blood T cell repertoires in COVID-19. Sequenced by immunoSEQ multiplex PCR; TCRdb stores in-frame clones only, minus some. The top ten clones hold less than 30% of a sample with more than 150,000 clones, about three quarters of them seen once. What was sequenced was peripheral blood. These receptors all stem from a woman aged 70-85 years with acute or convalescent COVID-19. CDR3s include the opening cysteine and the closing phenylalanine or tryptophan. D genes are given only for firm matches. Clone size is shown for a subset of rows, as once, few, many or a class of expanded clone.

d_gene,j_gene,abundance,v_gene,CDR3nt,CDR3aa
TRBD1,TRBJ2-7,.,TRBV24-1,TGTGCCACCAGTGATTTCAGGACAGGGGAGTACGAGCAGTACTTC,CATSDFRTGEYEQYF
TRBD1,TRBJ1-2,once,TRBV2,TGTGCCAGCAGTACGACAGGGTTGTATGGCTACACCTTC,CASSTTGLYGYTF
.,TRBJ2-1,.,TRBV10-3,TGTGCCACCGTAGGCGGGGCGGGTGAGCAGTTCTTC,CATVGGAGEQFF
TRBD1,TRBJ2-7,.,TRBV6-5,TGTGCCAGTAAGTCCGGGACAGGGATCTCCTACGAGCAGTACTTC,CASKSGTGISYEQYF
.,TRBJ2-7,.,TRBV29-1,TGCAGCGTTAGTTACAGCTCCTACGAGCAGTACTTC,CSVSYSSYEQYF
.,TRBJ2-2,.,TRBV30,TGTGCCTGGAATAACCTAGGTGGCACCGGGGAGCTGTTTTTT,CAWNNLGGTGELFF
.,TRBJ1-1,.,TRBV6-5,TGTGCCAGCAGCTCTATCGTCGGAGCTTTCTTT,CASSSIVGAFF
TRBD1,TRBJ1-5,.,TRBV6-5,TGTGCCAGCAGCCCGGAGGGACAGCCTTTTCAGCCCCAGCATTTT,CASSPEGQPFQPQHF
.,TRBJ1-1,.,TRBV10-3,TGTGCCATCAAAGGGGCGAGAAGCCTGAACACTGAAGCTTTCTTT,CAIKGARSLNTEAFF
TRBD2,TRBJ2-5,.,TRBV5-6,TGTGCCAGCAGCTTTGAGGGCCTCGCGGGAGGGCGAGAGACCCAGTACTTC,CASSFEGLAGGRETQYF
TRBD1,TRBJ1-4,.,TRBV3-1/TRBV3-2,TGTGCCAGCAGCTGGGACAGGAATGAAAAACTGTTTTTT,CASSWDRNEKLFF
.,TRBJ1-1,.,TRBV5-1,TGCGCCAGCAGCGTTTCGGGGGGCGCGGACACTGAAGCTTTCTTT,CASSVSGGADTEAFF
.,TRBJ1-1,.,TRBV9,TGTGCCAGCAGCGTAGAGACAGGATCTACGAACACTGAAGCTTTCTTT,CASSVETGSTNTEAFF
.,TRBJ1-1,.,TRBV3-1/TRBV3-2,TGTGCCAGCAGCCAAGCGACATCCGGTGAAGCTTTCTTT,CASSQATSGEAFF
TRBD1,TRBJ1-1,few,TRBV7-9,TGTGCCAGCAGGGGACAGGGGGACACTGAAGCTTTCTTT,CASRGQGDTEAFF
.,TRBJ2-5,many,TRBV5-6,TGTGCCAGCAGCTTGGGGCTAACGGGAGAGACCCAGTACTTC,CASSLGLTGETQYF
.,TRBJ1-4,.,TRBV6-1,TGTGCCAGCAGTGGGACCCCGGGAAGAACTAATGAAAAACTGTTTTTT,CASSGTPGRTNEKLFF
TRBD1,TRBJ1-2,.,TRBV19,TGTGCCAGTAAGGGGGCGTACTATGGCTACACCTTC,CASKGAYYGYTF
.,TRBJ2-1,once,TRBV27,TGTGCCAGCAGTTTACGACAGGCCGAATATGGGCATGAGCAGTTCTTC,CASSLRQAEYGHEQFF
.,TRBJ1-2,.,TRBV5-1,TGCGCCAGCAGCTTGGGTGACGGGAGGTCTATGGGCTACACCTTC,CASSLGDGRSMGYTF
TRBD1,TRBJ2-5,.,TRBV3-1/TRBV3-2,TGTGCCAGCAGAAACAGGGGGGAGACCCAGTACTTC,CASRNRGETQYF
.,TRBJ2-1,.,TRBV19,TGTGCCAGTAGTATAGGGCGGAACAATGAGCAGTTCTTC,CASSIGRNNEQFF
.,TRBJ1-4,.,TRBV2,TGTGCCAGCAGTCCAGGTACAACTAATGAAAAACTGTTTTTT,CASSPGTTNEKLFF